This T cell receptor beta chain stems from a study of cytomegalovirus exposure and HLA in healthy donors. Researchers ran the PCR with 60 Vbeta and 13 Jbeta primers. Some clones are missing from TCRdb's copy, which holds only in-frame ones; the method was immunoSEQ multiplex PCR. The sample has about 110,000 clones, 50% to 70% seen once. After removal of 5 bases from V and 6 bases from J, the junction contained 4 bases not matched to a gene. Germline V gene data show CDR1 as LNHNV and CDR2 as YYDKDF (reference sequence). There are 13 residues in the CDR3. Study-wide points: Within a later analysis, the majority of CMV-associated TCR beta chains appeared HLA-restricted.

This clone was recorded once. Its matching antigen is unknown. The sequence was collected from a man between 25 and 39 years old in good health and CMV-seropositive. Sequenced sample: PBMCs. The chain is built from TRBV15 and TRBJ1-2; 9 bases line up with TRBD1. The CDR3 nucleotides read TGTGCCACCAGCGTGGACAGGGGCGATGGCTACACCTTC. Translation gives CATSVDRGDGYTF.